This TCR beta chain was identified during a study of T cells in Graves' hyperthyroidism and ophthalmopathy. TCR beta CDR3 regions were amplified from RNA. First-round RT-PCR of the TCR CDR3 relied on the HTBI primer set. TCRdb reanalysed the multiplex PCR reads using MiXCR and keeps one entry per CDR3 protein. In the table there are about 510,000 distinct CDR3 sequences, around 50% of which are singletons. Source material: peripheral blood or thyroid tissue (not recorded which). The TCR sequence derives from an adult woman with Graves' disease, either hyperthyroidism or ophthalmopathy (not recorded which).

The CDR3 region is CATSSSGLFYGYTF. CDR3 sequence (DNA): TGTGCCACCAGCAGCTCCGGCCTCTTCTATGGCTACACCTTC. The chain joins TRBV15 to TRBJ1-2; D is undetermined. The CDR3 is made up of 14 amino acids. Per the germline V gene, CDR1 is LNHNV and CDR2 is YYDKDF (reference sequence). V was shortened by 3 bases and J by 4 bases, with 12 bases between the two germline ends. The variable domain in full, with the rest retrieved from reference TRBV15 and TRBJ1-2, is DAMVIQNPRYQVTQFGKPVTLSCSQTLNHNVMYWYQQKSSQAPKLLFHYYDKDFNNEADTPDNFQSRRPNTSFCFLDIRSPGLGDTAMYLCATSSSGLFYGYTFGSGTRLTVV.